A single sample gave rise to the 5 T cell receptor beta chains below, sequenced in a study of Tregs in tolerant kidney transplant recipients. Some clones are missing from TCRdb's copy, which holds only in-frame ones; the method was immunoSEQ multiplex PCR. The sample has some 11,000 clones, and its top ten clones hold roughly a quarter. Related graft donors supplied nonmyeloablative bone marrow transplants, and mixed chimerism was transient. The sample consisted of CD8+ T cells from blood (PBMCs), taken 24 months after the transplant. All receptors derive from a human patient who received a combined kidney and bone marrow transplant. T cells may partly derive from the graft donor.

The CDR3 sequence: CASSPTPGTGGDEQYF. The covered CDR3 bases are TGTGCCAGCTCGCCTACTCCCGGGACAGGGGGCGACGAG. This chain uses TRBV18 with TRBJ2-7; 12 nucleotides align to TRBD1. Read sequence stops 3 residues before the CDR3 end, and the germline J gene provides the missing end. Germline V CDR1 and CDR2: KGHSH, LQKENI. Trimming took 6 bases from V and 5 from J; bases not matched to a gene: 11. The CDR3 is 16 residues long. The full variable domain, its missing parts supplied by reference TRBV18 and TRBJ2-7, is NAGVMQNPRHLVRRRGQEARLRCSPMKGHSHVYWYRQLPEEGLKFMVYLQKENIIDESGMPKERFSAEFPKEGPSILRIQQVVRGDSAAYFCASSPTPGTGGDEQYFGPGTRLTVT.

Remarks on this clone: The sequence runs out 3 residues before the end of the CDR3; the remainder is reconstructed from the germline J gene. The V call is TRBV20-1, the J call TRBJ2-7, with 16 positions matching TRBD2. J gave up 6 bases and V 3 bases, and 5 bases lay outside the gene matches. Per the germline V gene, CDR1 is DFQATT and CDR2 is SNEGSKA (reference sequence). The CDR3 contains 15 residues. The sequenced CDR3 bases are TGCAGTGCTAGGCCGGGACTAGCGGGAGGGGCCGAG. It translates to CSARPGLAGGAE. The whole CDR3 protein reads CSARPGLAGGAEQYF.

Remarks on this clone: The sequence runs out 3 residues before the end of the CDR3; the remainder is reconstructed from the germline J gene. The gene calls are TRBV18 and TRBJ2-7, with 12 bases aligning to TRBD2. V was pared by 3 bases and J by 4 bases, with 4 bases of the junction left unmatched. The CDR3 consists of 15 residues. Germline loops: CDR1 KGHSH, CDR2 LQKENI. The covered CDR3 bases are TGTGCCAGCTCACCGTTGACTAGCGGGAGTTACGAG. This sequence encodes CASSPLTSGSYE. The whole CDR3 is CASSPLTSGSYEQYF.

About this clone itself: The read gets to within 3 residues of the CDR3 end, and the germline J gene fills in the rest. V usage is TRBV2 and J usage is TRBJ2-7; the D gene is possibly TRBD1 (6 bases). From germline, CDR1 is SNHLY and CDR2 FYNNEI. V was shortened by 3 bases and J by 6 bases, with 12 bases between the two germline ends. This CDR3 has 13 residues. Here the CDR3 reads CASSENRETEQYF. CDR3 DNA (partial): TGTGCCAGCAGTGAGAACAGGGAGACCGAG.

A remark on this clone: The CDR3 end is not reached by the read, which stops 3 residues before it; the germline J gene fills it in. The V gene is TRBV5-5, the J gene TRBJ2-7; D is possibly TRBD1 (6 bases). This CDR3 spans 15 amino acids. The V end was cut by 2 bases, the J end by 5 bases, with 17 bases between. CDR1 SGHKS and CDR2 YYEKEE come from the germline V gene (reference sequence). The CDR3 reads CASSLEQGLKNEQYF. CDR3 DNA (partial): TGTGCCAGCAGCTTAGAACAGGGCCTAAAAAACGAG.